The clone carrying this TCR beta chain occurred a few times. Antigen: not known. J was trimmed by 9 bases and V by 9 bases; bases with no gene match: 4. The CDR3 spans 13 residues. In germline, CDR1 is MNHEY, CDR2 SMNVEV (reference sequence). These data are taken from a study of beta chain features in type 1 diabetes. General study points: In every one of the four CD4+ subsets, TCRB CDR3s were moderately but significantly shorter in Type 1 diabetes patients.

Sequencing targeted expressed TCRB transcripts, as all isolated RNA had been reverse transcribed. Some clones are missing from TCRdb's copy, which holds only in-frame ones; the method was immunoSEQ multiplex PCR. The sample records about 160,000 clones, approximately 8.4% being singletons. The sample taken for sequencing was central memory CD4+ T cells from blood. This clonotype originated in a man younger than 30 with type 1 diabetes. This sequence joins TRBV27 and TRBJ2-1, with TRBD2 matching 14 bases. For the CDR3, the DNA is TGTGCCAGTTCGACTAGCGGGAGGGTTGAGCAGTTCTTC. Its protein is CASSTSGRVEQFF.